Listed here are 25 T cell receptor beta chains from one sample, sequenced in a study of shared clonotypes between healthy human individuals (dated by TCRdb to about 2020). The library was obtained by the immunoSEQ multiplex PCR assay. In its TCRdb copy, this immuneACCESS table keeps in-frame sequences only and misses some clones. Where compared with another copy, unresolved V genes explain less than half of these, and the others have no known cause. The sample records roughly 2.2 million clones, around 90% of which are singletons. The ten largest account for about 0.41% of the sample. What was sequenced was naive CD4+ T cells from PBMCs. Read against the paper, the sample's cell subset or site label means: CD45RA+ positively selected. These receptors all come from a man between 18 and 29 years old in good health. Some clones in this sample may be carry-over from other donors' samples.

This chain links TRBV18 with TRBJ1-1; no clear D. This CDR3 comprises 14 residues. Deletions cut 8 bases from V and 0 bases from J, with 13 bases between. The germline gives CDR1 KGHSH, CDR2 LQKENI. CDR3 in DNA: TGTGCCAGCCCGAAAGGCGGATTGAACACTGAAGCTTTCTTT. Amino acids: CASPKGGLNTEAFF.

A single count supports this clone. The chain carries TRBV2 and TRBJ2-3, with 13 positions matching TRBD2. Germline V CDR1 and CDR2: SNHLY, FYNNEI. The CDR3 runs to 15 residues. V trimming: 7 bases; J trimming: 6 bases; junction bases outside the gene matches: 7. The CDR3 sequence: CASKGLAGSSDTQYF. CDR3 coding DNA: TGTGCCAGCAAGGGACTAGCGGGATCTTCCGATACGCAGTATTTT.

The chain employs TRBV7-2 and TRBJ1-1; no clear D. The CDR3 has 11 residues. Germline CDR1 and CDR2: SGHTA and FQGNSA. V was cut by 11 bases and J by 0 bases, with 7 bases left in between. The CDR3: CASGLNTEAFF. For the CDR3, the DNA is TGTGCCTCGGGGTTGAACACTGAAGCTTTCTTT.

This rearrangement joins TRBV19 to TRBJ1-1, with D perhaps TRBD1 (6 bases). Trimming pared 5 bases from V and 5 bases from J, leaving 18 bases between. Germline V gene lookup returns CDR1 LNHDA and CDR2 SQIVND (reference sequence). The length of the CDR3 is 15 residues. The DNA of the CDR3 is TGTGCCAGTAGTTTGCAAGAACAGGGATGGACTGAAGCTTTCTTT. Translating gives CASSLQEQGWTEAFF.

This chain joins TRBV7-9 and TRBJ1-5, with D possibly being TRBD1 (5 bases). This CDR3 is 15 amino acids long. V lost 1 base, J lost 2 bases, and 9 bases lay in between. CDR1 is SEHNR, CDR2 FQNEAQ, per germline (reference sequence). The CDR3 DNA sequence: TGTGCCAGCAGCTTAGGGAGGGACGGCAATCAGCCCCAGCATTTT. Translating it yields CASSLGRDGNQPQHF.

This clone appeared once. The V and J genes are TRBV4-2 and TRBJ2-1, with 10 positions matching TRBD2. Germline CDR1 LGHNA, CDR2 YNFKEQ. This CDR3 has 16 amino acids. V shed 3 bases, J shed 8 bases, and the junction held 10 bases outside the gene matches. The CDR3 loop reads CASSQIGTSVPYEQFF. The CDR3 nucleotides are TGTGCCAGCAGCCAGATTGGGACTAGCGTCCCGTATGAGCAGTTCTTC.

The chain joins TRBV5-6 to TRBJ2-5; no definite D call. CDR1 and CDR2 from the germline V gene are SGHDT and YYEEEE. V gave up 0 bases and J gave up 1 base, with 7 bases separating them. This CDR3 has 14 residues. The CDR3 DNA reads TGTGCCAGCAGCTTGGCGATATTCCAAGAGACCCAGTACTTC. Translation gives CASSLAIFQETQYF.

Regarding this clone: The sample has other DNA sequences that encode this CDR3 too. The chain uses TRBV7-2 and TRBJ2-1, with no clear D. V was cut by 0 bases and J by 2 bases, with 2 bases left in between. CDR3 size: 13 residues. From germline, CDR1 is SGHTA and CDR2 FQGNSA. CDR3 in DNA: TGTGCCAGCAGCTTAGCTCCCTACAATGAGCAGTTCTTC. The encoded protein is CASSLAPYNEQFF.

The chain couples TRBV10-3 to TRBJ2-5; 12 bases line up with TRBD2. The junction had 23 bases not matched to a gene; V was cut back by 4 bases and J by 2 bases. This CDR3 region has 22 residues. From germline, CDR1 is ENHRY and CDR2 SYGVKD. In DNA form, the CDR3 reads TGTGCCATCAGTGCCCTGCTTGGGGAGACTAGCGGGAGACATGTTGCTCAAGAGACCCAGTACTTC. Amino acids: CAISALLGETSGRHVAQETQYF.

This chain uses TRBV2 with TRBJ2-7; D gene uncertain. The CDR3 runs to 12 residues. V lost 6 bases, J lost 0 bases, and 6 bases lay in between. From germline, CDR1 is SNHLY and CDR2 FYNNEI. The chain's CDR3 is CASRANSYEQYF. CDR3 coding DNA: TGTGCCAGCAGAGCGAACTCCTACGAGCAGTACTTC.

The genes are TRBV7-3 and TRBJ2-3; tentative D call: TRBD1 (6 bases). The germline V and J ends were trimmed by 1 base and 3 bases, with 8 bases remaining between them. CDR1 is SGHTA and CDR2 is FQGTGA in the germline V gene. CDR3 length: 14 amino acids. The chain's CDR3 is CASSLNRVTDTQYF. In DNA form, the CDR3 reads TGTGCCAGCAGCTTAAACAGGGTAACAGATACGCAGTATTTT.

Concerning this clone: The same CDR3 arises from other DNA sequences in this sample as well. The chain combines TRBV6-5 with TRBJ1-5; TRBD1 is a possible D gene (5 bases). V was cut by 2 bases and J by 7 bases, with 12 bases left in between. Germline values: CDR1 MNHEY, CDR2 SVGAGI. This CDR3 is built from 14 residues. The CDR3 is CASSYGQGGQPQHF. The CDR3 DNA follows: TGTGCCAGCAGTTACGGGCAGGGTGGACAGCCCCAGCATTTT.

The rearrangement joins TRBV5-4 to TRBJ2-1, with 8 bases lining up with TRBD2. The V gene end was trimmed by 0 bases and the J gene end by 10 bases; junction bases not matched to a gene: 6. This CDR3 is 14 amino acids long. Germline CDR1 and CDR2: SGHNT and YYREEE (reference sequence). The CDR3: CASSLASGLSEQFF. The CDR3 DNA follows: TGTGCCAGCAGCTTGGCTAGCGGGCTATCGGAGCAGTTCTTC.

This clone came up once. This chain links TRBV5-1 with TRBJ2-7; 10 positions match TRBD1. Unmatched junction bases numbered 5, after V lost 2 bases and J lost 3 bases. The germline CDR1 and CDR2 sequences are SGHRS and YFSETQ. This CDR3 is 15 amino acids long. The CDR3 nucleotides read TGCGCCAGCAGCTTCGGACAGGGGGAACGCTACGAGCAGTACTTC. Protein product: CASSFGQGERYEQYF.

The chain carries TRBV21-1 and TRBJ1-3. TRBV21-1 is given as a pseudogene. The CDR3 has 8 residues. CDR3 in amino acids: CAFHTIYF. The CDR3, as DNA: TGTGCCTTCCACACCATATATTTT.

The chain couples TRBV7-9 to TRBJ2-7; TRBD2 matches 11 bases. The germline CDR1 and CDR2 sequences are SEHNR and FQNEAQ (reference sequence). J gave up 6 bases and V 5 bases, and 9 bases lay outside the gene matches. This CDR3 has 15 residues. CDR3 protein: CASSPLAGGRSEQYF. The CDR3 DNA sequence: TGTGCCAGCAGCCCCTTAGCGGGAGGGAGATCCGAGCAGTACTTC.

The V and J genes are TRBV29-1 and TRBJ2-7, with D hard to call. In germline, CDR1 is SQVTM, CDR2 ANQGSEA. The ends were cut back, 3 bases at V and 5 bases at J, with 11 bases in the middle. This CDR3 spans 12 amino acids. This CDR3 reads CSVEGSPDEQYF. CDR3 in DNA: TGCAGCGTTGAGGGCAGCCCGGACGAGCAGTACTTC.

The chain combines TRBV29-1 with TRBJ2-1; D might be TRBD1 (7 bases). CDR3 length: 16 amino acids. Trimming removed 3 bases from V and 0 bases from J, with 15 bases in between. CDR1 is SQVTM, CDR2 ANQGSEA, per germline. CDR3 residues: CSVEEGTASSYNEQFF. CDR3 DNA: TGCAGCGTTGAGGAGGGGACAGCCAGCTCCTACAATGAGCAGTTCTTC.

The chain uses TRBV27 and TRBJ1-3, with TRBD1 matching over 9 bases. Trimming took 6 bases from V and 4 from J; bases not matched to a gene: 4. CDR3 size: 14 residues. CDR1 and CDR2 from the germline V gene are MNHEY and SMNVEV (reference sequence). The CDR3 DNA sequence: TGTGCCAGCAGGGGACAGGGCTCCGGAAACACCATATATTTT. Translating gives CASRGQGSGNTIYF.

This clone is a singleton in its sample. This chain links TRBV2 with TRBJ1-5; TRBD1 matches 8 bases. Germline V lookup: CDR1 SNHLY, CDR2 FYNNEI. V dropped 5 bases and J dropped 3; count of bases not matched to a gene: 9. The CDR3 covers 16 residues. For the CDR3, the DNA is TGTGCCAGCAGTTTTCAGAGACAGGGGACCAATCAGCCCCAGCATTTT. Its protein product is CASSFQRQGTNQPQHF.

The chain recombines TRBV5-4 with TRBJ1-1; 7 nucleotides match TRBD1. The CDR3 is 15 amino acids. Germline CDR1 is SGHNT and CDR2 is YYREEE (reference sequence). V dropped 4 bases and J dropped 1; count of bases not matched to a gene: 7. As DNA, the CDR3 is TGTGCCAGCAGCCAACGGGACAGCCCGAACACTGAAGCTTTCTTT. This gives the protein CASSQRDSPNTEAFF.

In this sample, this clone turned up a few times. This rearrangement joins TRBV5-1 to TRBJ2-7, with 13 bases aligning to TRBD2. Trimming cost V 4 bases and J 0 bases; bases outside gene matches: 7. Germline V lookup: CDR1 SGHRS, CDR2 YFSETQ. The CDR3 is 17 amino acids. The DNA of the CDR3 is TGCGCCAGCAGCCCAGGACTAGCGGGAGACGGCTCCTACGAGCAGTACTTC. It translates to CASSPGLAGDGSYEQYF.

Of note for this clone: The same CDR3 is also encoded by other DNA sequences in this sample. This chain joins TRBV7-9 and TRBJ2-3; D is possibly TRBD1 (5 bases). The germline CDR1 and CDR2 sequences are SEHNR and FQNEAQ (reference sequence). V shed 2 bases and J shed 4 bases, with 7 bases lying between them. This CDR3 region has 13 residues. This CDR3 reads CASSLQGADTQYF. CDR3 in DNA: TGTGCCAGCAGCTTACAGGGCGCAGATACGCAGTATTTT.

This clone was recorded once. The chain recombines TRBV2 with TRBJ1-2; D is unresolved. CDR1 and CDR2 (germline): SNHLY, FYNNEI. Trimming removed 6 bases from V and 1 base from J, with 9 bases in between. This CDR3 comprises 13 residues. The CDR3 bases are TGTGCCAGCAGAGAGGGAGGTAACTATGGCTACACCTTC. Amino acid sequence: CASREGGNYGYTF.

Comments on this clone: The germline gene is not matched at one end of the junction; a read error may be the cause. Additional DNA sequences in this sample encode the identical CDR3. The chain couples TRBV27 to TRBJ2-7; maybe TRBD2 (7 bases). The CDR3 is 14 residues long. Germline loops: CDR1 MNHEY, CDR2 SMNVEV (reference sequence). The CDR3 sequence is CASRPAGAGYEQYF. The CDR3 DNA is TGTGCTAGCAGGCCGGCGGGGGCAGGCTACGAGCAGTACTTC.